These T cell receptor beta chains were read from a single sample in a study of T-cell memory formation after mild COVID-19. TCRdb fed the 5' RACE reads into MiXCR, producing one record per CDR3 protein. The sample consists of a few hundred thousand distinct CDR3 sequences, 24% of them appearing once. Source material: PBMCs or a T cell subset sorted from them (not recorded which). These receptors originate from an adult woman who had mild COVID-19 (a few samples of this study predate the infection). Cell type and time point are not known. Each CDR3 is given with its conserved first and last residue. Fields, in order: D gene, V gene, clone size, J gene, CDR3 DNA, CDR3 protein. The D gene is left open where the match is weak. Some rows have no size entry. The others give once, few or many, or a class for an expanded clone.

NA	TRBV7-2	many	TRBJ2-3	TGTGCCAGCAGCTTAGCGGGTGGAGATACGCAGTATTTT	CASSLAGGDTQYF
TRBD2	TRBV7-2	NA	TRBJ2-1	TGTGCCAGCAGCGCCGGACTAGCGAACACCTACAATGAGCAGTTCTTC	CASSAGLANTYNEQFF
NA	TRBV10-3	NA	TRBJ2-7	TGTGCCATCAGTGCGGCTAGCTCCTACGAGCAGTACTTC	CAISAASSYEQYF
NA	TRBV4-1	many	TRBJ2-7	TGCGCCAGCAGCCAATTAATCGACTACGAGCAGTACTTC	CASSQLIDYEQYF
NA	TRBV19	NA	TRBJ1-1	TGTGCCAGTAGTTTCGACAAATCGGTGAACACTGAAGCTTTCTTT	CASSFDKSVNTEAFF
TRBD1	TRBV15	NA	TRBJ2-3	TGTGCCACCAGCAGAACCGGACAGGGGGGGGAAGATACGCAGTATTTT	CATSRTGQGGEDTQYF
NA	TRBV12-3/TRBV12-4	NA	TRBJ1-2	TGTGCCAGCAGCCTAATGGACTATGGCTACACCTTC	CASSLMDYGYTF
TRBD2	TRBV2	NA	TRBJ2-7	TGTGCCAGCAGCGCTCGGACTAGCGGGAGCTACGAGCAGTACTTC	CASSARTSGSYEQYF
TRBD2	TRBV14	few	TRBJ2-5	TGTGCCAGCAGCCAACTAGCGGGGAGCCAAGAGACCCAGTACTTC	CASSQLAGSQETQYF
NA	TRBV5-1	few	TRBJ1-1	TGCGCCAGCAGCTTGGTTTCAGCGGCAGGATTCCGCTGGAGCACTGAAGCTTTCTTT	CASSLVSAAGFRWSTEAFF
TRBD2	TRBV10-3	NA	TRBJ2-3	TGTGCCATCAGTAAGCGGGAGTATGCAGATACGCAGTATTTT	CAISKREYADTQYF
TRBD1	TRBV7-9	few	TRBJ2-7	TGTGCCAGCAGCCAACAGGGGGTTTACGAGCAGTACTTC	CASSQQGVYEQYF
TRBD1	TRBV20-1	few	TRBJ2-7	TGCAGTGCTACCCCCAAGACAGGGTCTCACGAGCAGTACTTC	CSATPKTGSHEQYF
TRBD1	TRBV24-1	few	TRBJ2-7	TGTGCCACCAGTGATTCGGGACAGCGGGAGCAGTACTTC	CATSDSGQREQYF
NA	TRBV5-1	NA	TRBJ2-4	TGCGCCAGCAGCTTGGTCGGGGAAAACATTCAGTACTTC	CASSLVGENIQYF
TRBD1	TRBV7-6	NA	TRBJ1-5	TGTGCCAGCAGCTTGGGAACAGGGGCGGATCAGCCCCAGCATTTT	CASSLGTGADQPQHF
TRBD2	TRBV7-9	many	TRBJ2-1	TGTGCCAGCAGCCCCACTAGCGGGGGGGCCAATGAGCAGTTCTTC	CASSPTSGGANEQFF
TRBD1	TRBV2	few	TRBJ1-1	TGTGCCAGCAGTGGACAGGGGTCCAGAACTGAAGCTTTCTTT	CASSGQGSRTEAFF
TRBD1	TRBV4-1	once	TRBJ1-5	TGCGCCAGCAGCCAAGCGTTAGGACAGGGATCACAGCCCCAGCATTTT	CASSQALGQGSQPQHF
TRBD2	TRBV20-1	NA	TRBJ2-5	TGCAGTGCTAGTAAGCGGGGATGGAGGGAGACCCAGTACTTC	CSASKRGWRETQYF
NA	TRBV13	once	TRBJ1-3	TGTGCCAGCAGCTTACTCCCGTCTGGGTCGGACACCATATATTTT	CASSLLPSGSDTIYF
NA	TRBV6-5	few	TRBJ2-1	TGTGCCAGCAGCCAAGCCCTGGGTGAGCAGTTCTTC	CASSQALGEQFF
NA	TRBV4-2	NA	TRBJ2-5	TGTGCCAGCAGCCGCGAACGCGGCAGACCTGAAGAGACCCAGTACTTC	CASSRERGRPEETQYF
NA	TRBV7-9	few	TRBJ1-6	TGTGCCAGCAGCCAAATTACAGACAGCCATAATTCACCCCTCCACTTT	CASSQITDSHNSPLHF
TRBD1	TRBV14	many	TRBJ2-4	TGTGCCAGCAGCCAACAGGGGGTAGCCAAAAACATTCAGTACTTC	CASSQQGVAKNIQYF
TRBD1	TRBV5-5	few	TRBJ1-1	TGTGCCAGCAGCTTGGCGGGGACAGGGGTGTCTGAAGCTTTCTTT	CASSLAGTGVSEAFF
TRBD1	TRBV2	once	TRBJ2-1	TGTGCCAGCAGTGAGCCCAAGACACAGGGGTACAATGAGCAGTTCTTC	CASSEPKTQGYNEQFF
TRBD2	TRBV5-1	few	TRBJ2-1	TGCGCCAGCATGGTCGGACTAGGCTCCTACAATGAGCAGTTCTTC	CASMVGLGSYNEQFF
NA	TRBV2	NA	TRBJ2-7	TGTGCCAGCAGTGAGGCCAGCGAGCAGTACTTC	CASSEASEQYF